This TCR beta chain was retrieved from a study of blood T cells in healthy people across ages. Looked up from germline, CDR1 is MNHEY and CDR2 is SVGAGI. V was clipped by 8 bases and J by 11 bases, with 15 bases between them. The CDR3 spans 11 residues. Isolation recovered at least 7 million PBMCs from every sample. Every sample gave at least 5.5 micrograms of total RNA when it was extracted. A sample-barcoded 5' primer and a J-beta primer mix were used in a second PCR of roughly 6 to 11 cycles. TCRdb reprocessed the 5' RACE reads with MiXCR, giving one entry per CDR3 protein. In the table there are some 920,000 distinct CDR3 sequences, roughly 51% of which are singletons. Study-level findings and limits: Those diversity estimates obtained from one million T cells were thought to be underestimates.

Concerning this clonotype itself: Its antigen is undetermined.

This TCR came from a woman in her fifties or sixties in good health. The sequencing input was blood. The chain recombines TRBV6-5 with TRBJ1-1; D is undetermined. DNA for the CDR3: TGTGCCAGCTCATCCCCGGGTCGTGCTTTCTTT. Translated, it gives CASSSPGRAFF.